The clone carrying this T cell receptor beta chain appeared many times. Its matching antigen is unknown. The sample belongs to a study of response to subunit inactivated influenza vaccine. Study-wide findings and caveats: With each seasonal influenza vaccination, the authors suggested, few new T cells are recruited.

TCRdb fed the RT-PCR reads into MiXCR, producing one record per CDR3 protein. The table lists under 750,000 distinct CDR3 sequences, approximately 10% of them singletons. CDR3 size: 15 residues. V dropped 0 bases and J dropped 9 bases, with 13 bases sitting between them. Per the germline V gene, CDR1 is SGHRS and CDR2 is YFSETQ. The sequence derives from a man in his forties or fifties who received an inactivated influenza vaccine. The sample was PBMCs from blood, taken on the day of vaccination. The chain is built from TRBV5-1 and TRBJ1-6; possibly TRBD1 for D (6 bases). This CDR3 is CASSLEVGAGSPLHF. CDR3 coding DNA: TGCGCCAGCAGCTTGGAGGTGGGGGCAGGTTCACCCCTCCACTTT.